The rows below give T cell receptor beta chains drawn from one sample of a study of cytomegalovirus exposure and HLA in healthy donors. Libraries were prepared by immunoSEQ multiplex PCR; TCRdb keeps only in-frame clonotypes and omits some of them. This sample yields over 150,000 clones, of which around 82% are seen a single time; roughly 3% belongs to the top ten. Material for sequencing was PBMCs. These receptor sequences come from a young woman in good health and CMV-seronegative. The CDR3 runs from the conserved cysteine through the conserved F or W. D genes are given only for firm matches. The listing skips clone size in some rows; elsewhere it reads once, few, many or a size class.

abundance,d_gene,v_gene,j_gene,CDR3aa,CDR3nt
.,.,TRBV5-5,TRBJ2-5,CASSSSTSAETQYF,.
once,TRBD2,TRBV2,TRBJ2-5,CASSGLAGVETQYF,TGTGCCAGCAGCGGGCTAGCGGGGGTGGAGACCCAGTACTTC
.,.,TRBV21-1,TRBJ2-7,CASSSQRTSGKTYEQYF,TGTGCCAGCAGCAGCCAGAGGACTAGCGGCAAGACCTACGAGCAGTACTTC
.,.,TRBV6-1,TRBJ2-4,CASRDSLAKNIQYF,TGTGCCAGCAGGGACTCCTTAGCCAAAAACATTCAGTACTTC
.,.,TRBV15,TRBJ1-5,CATSGGGRSSNQPQHF,TGTGCCACCAGCGGGGGCGGGCGCAGCTCTAATCAGCCCCAGCATTTT
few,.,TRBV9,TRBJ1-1,CASSPKGGSTEAFF,TGTGCCAGCAGCCCGAAGGGCGGGTCCACTGAAGCTTTCTTT
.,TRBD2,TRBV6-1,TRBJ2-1,CASSDPLAGPLHNEQFF,TGTGCCAGCAGTGACCCACTAGCGGGACCTCTCCACAATGAGCAGTTCTTC
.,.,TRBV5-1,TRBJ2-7,CASSFRVSSYEQYF,TGCGCCAGCAGCTTCAGGGTTTCGAGCTACGAGCAGTACTTC
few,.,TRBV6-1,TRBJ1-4,CASIRGFNEKLFF,TGTGCCAGCATTAGGGGGTTTAATGAAAAACTGTTTTTT
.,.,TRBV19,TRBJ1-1,CASSIARVNTEAFF,TGTGCCAGTAGTATAGCCAGGGTGAACACTGAAGCTTTCTTT
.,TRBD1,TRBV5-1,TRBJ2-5,CASSLDRGQETQYF,TGCGCCAGCAGCCTAGACAGGGGGCAGGAGACCCAGTACTTC
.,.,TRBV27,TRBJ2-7,CASSHTRSSYEQYF,TGTGCCAGCAGCCACACGAGGAGCTCCTACGAGCAGTACTTC
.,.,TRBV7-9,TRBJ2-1,CASSLGAHRPNEQFF,TGTGCCAGCAGCTTAGGGGCACACCGGCCCAATGAGCAGTTCTTC
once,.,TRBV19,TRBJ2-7,CASSWGPRAYEQYF,TGTGCCAGTAGTTGGGGGCCCAGGGCTTACGAGCAGTACTTC
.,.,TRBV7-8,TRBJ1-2,CASSHRYFGKDNYGYTF,TGTGCCAGCAGCCACCGTTATTTCGGGAAAGATAACTATGGCTACACCTTC
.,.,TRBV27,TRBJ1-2,CASRRLQGNYGYTF,TGTGCCAGCAGACGACTGCAGGGGAACTATGGCTACACCTTC
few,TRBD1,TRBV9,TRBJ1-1,CASTEEAGGRNTEAFF,TGTGCCAGCACCGAAGAGGCAGGGGGGAGGAACACTGAAGCTTTCTTT
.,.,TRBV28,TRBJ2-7,CASSLRGGEQYF,TGTGCCAGCAGTCTACGAGGGGGTGAGCAGTACTTC
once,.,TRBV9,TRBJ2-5,CASSVGGEGLETQYF,TGTGCCAGCAGCGTAGGGGGTGAGGGCTTGGAGACCCAGTACTTC
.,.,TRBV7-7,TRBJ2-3,CASSPWAGRTDTQYF,TGTGCCAGCAGCCCCTGGGCAGGCCGCACAGATACGCAGTATTTT
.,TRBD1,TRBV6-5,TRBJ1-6,CASSEGDSGSPLHF,TGTGCCAGCAGTGAAGGGGACAGTGGTTCACCCCTCCACTTT
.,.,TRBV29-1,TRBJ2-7,CSVEFLRGSYEQYF,TGCAGCGTTGAGTTTCTCAGAGGCTCCTACGAGCAGTACTTC
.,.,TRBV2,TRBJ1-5,CARGRNNQPQHF,TGTGCCAGGGGGAGGAACAATCAGCCCCAGCATTTT
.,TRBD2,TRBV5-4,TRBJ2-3,CASSFGLAGGGDTQYF,TGTGCCAGCAGCTTCGGACTAGCGGGAGGAGGGGATACGCAGTATTTT
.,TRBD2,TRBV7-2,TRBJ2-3,CASSFSRTSVGITDTQYF,TGTGCCAGCAGCTTTTCCAGGACTAGCGTCGGGATCACAGATACGCAGTATTTT
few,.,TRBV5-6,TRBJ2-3,CASSWGWQGGRRTQYF,TGTGCCAGCAGCTGGGGGTGGCAGGGGGGCCGGAGAACGCAGTATTTT
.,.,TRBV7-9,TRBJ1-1,CASSLGGRSNTEAFF,TGTGCCAGCAGCTTAGGGGGCAGGTCGAACACTGAAGCTTTCTTT
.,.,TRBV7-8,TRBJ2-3,CASSLVRYTDTQYF,TGTGCCAGCAGCTTAGTGCGGTACACAGATACGCAGTATTTT
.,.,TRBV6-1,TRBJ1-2,CASSDSNYGYAF,TGTGCCAGCAGTGACAGCAACTATGGCTACGCCTTC
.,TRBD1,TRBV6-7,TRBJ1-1,CASTYRGLRMNTEAFF,TGTGCCAGCACCTACAGGGGATTGAGGATGAACACTGAAGCTTTCTTT
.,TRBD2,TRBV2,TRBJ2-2,CASRISGGAFTGELFF,TGTGCCAGCAGAATTAGCGGGGGGGCCTTTACCGGGGAGCTGTTTTTT
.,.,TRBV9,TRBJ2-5,CASSGRAISQTQYF,TGTGCCAGCAGCGGCAGGGCCATAAGTCAGACCCAGTACTTC
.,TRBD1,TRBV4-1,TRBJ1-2,CASSQDPGDSWRKANYGYTF,TGCGCCAGCAGCCAAGATCCGGGGGACAGCTGGAGGAAAGCTAACTATGGCTACACCTTC
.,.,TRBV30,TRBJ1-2,CAWSVPGVANYGYTF,TGTGCCTGGAGTGTACCAGGGGTAGCTAACTATGGCTACACCTTC
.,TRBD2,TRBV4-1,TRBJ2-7,CASSRGTSGGYEQYF,TGCGCCAGCAGCCGAGGGACTAGCGGGGGGTACGAGCAGTACTTC
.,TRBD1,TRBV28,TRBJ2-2,CASISRQGPSGELFF,TGTGCCAGCATCTCCAGACAGGGCCCTTCCGGGGAGCTGTTTTTT
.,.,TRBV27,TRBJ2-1,CATRRGRPRGNEQFF,TGTGCCACTCGGAGGGGCAGACCTCGGGGCAATGAGCAGTTCTTC
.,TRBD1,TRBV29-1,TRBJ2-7,CSGKTGGLDEQYF,TGCAGCGGGAAAACAGGGGGCCTGGACGAGCAGTACTTC
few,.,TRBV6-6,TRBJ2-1,CASSYSGGPPGNEQFF,TGTGCCAGCAGTTACTCGGGTGGGCCACCGGGGAATGAGCAGTTCTTC
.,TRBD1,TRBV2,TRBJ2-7,CASSGGRGFYEQYF,TGTGCCAGCAGTGGGGGCAGGGGGTTCTACGAGCAGTACTTC
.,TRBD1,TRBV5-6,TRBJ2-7,CASSLSPTSGGARMGW,TGTGCCAGCAGCTTGTCCCCCACCTCAGGGGGCGCGAGAATGGGTTGG
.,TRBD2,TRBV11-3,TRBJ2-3,CASSFGRREQEDTQYF,TGTGCCAGCAGCTTCGGGCGGCGGGAGCAGGAAGATACGCAGTATTTT
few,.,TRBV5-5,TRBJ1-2,CASSLATGQYGYTF,TGTGCCAGCAGCTTGGCGACAGGTCAATATGGCTACACCTTC
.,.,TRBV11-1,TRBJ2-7,CASSFGQASGYEQYF,TGTGCCAGCAGCTTTGGACAAGCTAGTGGTTACGAGCAGTACTTC
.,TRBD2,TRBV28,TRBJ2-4,CASSYETSGGLAKNIQYF,TGTGCCAGCAGTTATGAGACTAGCGGGGGGCTAGCCAAAAACATTCAGTACTTC
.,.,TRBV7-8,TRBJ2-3,CASSPRDKDPLSTDTQYF,TGTGCCAGCAGCCCCCGGGACAAGGACCCCCTATCCACAGATACGCAGTATTTT
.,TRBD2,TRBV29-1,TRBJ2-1,CSVGKRGTYNEQFF,TGCAGCGTGGGGAAGCGGGGGACTTACAATGAGCAGTTCTTC
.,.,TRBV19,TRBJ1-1,CASKVGAVEAFF,TGTGCCAGTAAAGTGGGGGCAGTTGAAGCTTTCTTT
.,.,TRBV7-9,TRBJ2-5,CASSLLQETQYF,TGTGCCAGCAGCTTATTACAAGAGACCCAGTACTTC
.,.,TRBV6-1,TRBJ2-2,CASSAHPRSGELFF,TGTGCCAGCAGTGCCCATCCACGGTCCGGGGAGCTGTTTTTT
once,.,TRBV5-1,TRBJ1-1,CASGGKDTEAFF,TGCGCCAGCGGAGGCAAGGACACTGAAGCTTTCTTT
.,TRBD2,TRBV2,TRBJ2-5,CASRGLGHQETQYF,TGTGCCAGCAGAGGACTAGGGCACCAAGAGACCCAGTACTTC
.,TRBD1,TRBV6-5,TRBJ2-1,CASSGTGPYNEQFF,TGTGCCAGCAGTGGGACAGGGCCCTACAATGAGCAGTTCTTC